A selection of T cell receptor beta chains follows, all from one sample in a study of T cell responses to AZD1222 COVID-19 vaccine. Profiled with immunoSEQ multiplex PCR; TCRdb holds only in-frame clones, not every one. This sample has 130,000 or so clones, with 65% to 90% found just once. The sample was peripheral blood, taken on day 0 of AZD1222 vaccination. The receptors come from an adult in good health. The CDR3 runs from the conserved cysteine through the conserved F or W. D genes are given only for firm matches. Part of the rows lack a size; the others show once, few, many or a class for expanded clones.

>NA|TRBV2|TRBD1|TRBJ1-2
TGTGCCAGCAGTGAAAGGGGCAGGGGGTACTATGGCTACACCTTC
CASSERGRGYYGYTF
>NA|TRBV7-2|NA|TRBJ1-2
TGTGCCAGCAGCTTAATCAGAGCTGGCTACACCTTC
CASSLIRAGYTF
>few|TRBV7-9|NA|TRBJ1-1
TGTGCCAGCAGCTTAGGGATTGACCGCGCTGAAGCTTTCTTT
CASSLGIDRAEAFF
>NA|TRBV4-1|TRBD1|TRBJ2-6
TGCGCCAGCAGCCAGGAGGGGACAGGAGCTCTCTTCTCTGGGGCCAACGTCCTGACTTTC
CASSQEGTGALFSGANVLTF
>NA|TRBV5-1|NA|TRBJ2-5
TGCGCCAGCAGGCGCCAAGAGACCCAGTACTTC
CASRRQETQYF
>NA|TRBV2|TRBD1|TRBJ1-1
TGTGCCAGCATAAGAGAGACAGGGTACACTGAAGCTTTCTTT
CASIRETGYTEAFF
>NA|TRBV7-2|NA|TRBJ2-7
TGTGCCAGCAGCCTAGGTTATAGAAGGTACGAGCAGTACTTC
CASSLGYRRYEQYF
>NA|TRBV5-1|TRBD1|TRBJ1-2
TGCGCCAGCAGCTTGCTTACAGGGGACTATGGCTACACCTTC
CASSLLTGDYGYTF
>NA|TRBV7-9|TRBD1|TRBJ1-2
TGTGCCAGCAGCCCCGGGACAGGGGAGAAGGATGGCTACACCTTC
CASSPGTGEKDGYTF
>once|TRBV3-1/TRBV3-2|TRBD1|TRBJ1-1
TGTGCCAGCAGCCTTTTCTCAGGGGGAAACACTGAAGCTTTCTTT
CASSLFSGGNTEAFF
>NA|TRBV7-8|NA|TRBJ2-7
TGTGCCAGCAGCTTAGCACATGGGACCTACGAGCAGTACTTC
CASSLAHGTYEQYF
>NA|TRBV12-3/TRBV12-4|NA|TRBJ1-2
TGTGCCAGCACCCTGTCCCATGGCTACACCTTC
CASTLSHGYTF
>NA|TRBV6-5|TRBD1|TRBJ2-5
TGTGCCAGCAGTCCGGGACAGGGGAACAGGTTCCAGTACTTC
CASSPGQGNRFQYF
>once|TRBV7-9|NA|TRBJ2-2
TGTGCCAGCAGCCCGGACACTCGGGAGCTGTTTTTT
CASSPDTRELFF
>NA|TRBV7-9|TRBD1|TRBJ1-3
TGTGCCAGCAGCGCCGGGACAGTAAACACCATATATTTT
CASSAGTVNTIYF
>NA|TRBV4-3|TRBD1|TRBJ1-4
TGCGCCAGCAGCCCCGGACAGGGGCGCTATGAAAAACTGTTTTTT
CASSPGQGRYEKLFF
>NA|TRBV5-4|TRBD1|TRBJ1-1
TGTGCCAGCAGCTTCCGGGACAGGGGCACTGAAGCTTTCTTT
CASSFRDRGTEAFF
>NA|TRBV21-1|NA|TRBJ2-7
TGTGCCAGCAGCAAAGCTTGCCACGGGGATGGGTACGAGCAGTACTTC
CASSKACHGDGYEQYF
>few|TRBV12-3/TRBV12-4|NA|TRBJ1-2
TGTGCCAGCAGTTTAGAGGGACGCGGCTACACCTTC
CASSLEGRGYTF
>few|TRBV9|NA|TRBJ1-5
TGTGCCAGCAGTTTTACCGGGACAAGTGGGCAGCCCCAGCATTTT
CASSFTGTSGQPQHF
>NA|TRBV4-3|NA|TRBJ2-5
TGCGCCAGCAGCCAAGATGTCTCACAAGAGACCCAGTACTTC
CASSQDVSQETQYF
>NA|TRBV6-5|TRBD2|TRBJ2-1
TGTGCCAGCAGTTATAGCGGGAACAATGAGCAGTTCTTC
CASSYSGNNEQFF
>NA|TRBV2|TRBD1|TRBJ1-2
TGTGCCAGCAGCCGGGACAGTCGCCTGGGGGCCTTC
CASSRDSRLGAF
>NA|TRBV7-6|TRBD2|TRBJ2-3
TGTGCCAGCAGCTTATTTGTGCCTAGCGGGGGTTTAAGCACAGATACGCAGTATTTT
CASSLFVPSGGLSTDTQYF
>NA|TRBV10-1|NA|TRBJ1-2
TGCGCCAGCAGTGAACGGACTAACTATGGCTACACCTTC
CASSERTNYGYTF